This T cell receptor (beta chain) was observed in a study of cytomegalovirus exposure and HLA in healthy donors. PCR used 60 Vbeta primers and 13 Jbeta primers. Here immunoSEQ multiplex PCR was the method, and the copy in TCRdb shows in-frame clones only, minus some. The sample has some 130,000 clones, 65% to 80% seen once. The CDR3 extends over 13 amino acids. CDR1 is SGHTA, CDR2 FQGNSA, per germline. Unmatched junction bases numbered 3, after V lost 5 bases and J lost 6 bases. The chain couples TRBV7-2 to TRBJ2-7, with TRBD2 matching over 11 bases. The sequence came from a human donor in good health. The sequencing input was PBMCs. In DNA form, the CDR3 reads TGTGCCAGCAGCAGTAGCGGGGGGGGCGAGCAGTACTTC. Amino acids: CASSSSGGGEQYF.